The clone carrying this TCR beta chain was observed a single time. These data belong to a study of memory CD4+ T cells and cytomegalovirus serostatus. The sort gate was single viable CD3+CD4+CD8-CD45RO+ cells for memory CD4+ T cells. Total CD4+ T cells were enriched by CD4 positive selection. There are 16 residues in the CDR3. The germline gives CDR1 SGHDT, CDR2 YYEEEE. V shed 0 bases and J 8 bases; nucleotides not matched to a gene: 9. Clones were read by immunoSEQ multiplex PCR, and TCRdb kept only the in-frame ones, dropping some. Among 27,000 or so clones listed, approximately 80% were seen once. Sequenced sample: memory CD4+ T cells from blood. The genes are TRBV5-6 and TRBJ2-3; 10 bases map to TRBD1. This TCR was sampled from an adult in good health and CMV-seronegative. This CDR3 reads CASSLGGHGQGGTQYF. The CDR3 DNA is TGTGCCAGCAGCTTGGGGGGACATGGACAGGGGGGTACGCAGTATTTT.